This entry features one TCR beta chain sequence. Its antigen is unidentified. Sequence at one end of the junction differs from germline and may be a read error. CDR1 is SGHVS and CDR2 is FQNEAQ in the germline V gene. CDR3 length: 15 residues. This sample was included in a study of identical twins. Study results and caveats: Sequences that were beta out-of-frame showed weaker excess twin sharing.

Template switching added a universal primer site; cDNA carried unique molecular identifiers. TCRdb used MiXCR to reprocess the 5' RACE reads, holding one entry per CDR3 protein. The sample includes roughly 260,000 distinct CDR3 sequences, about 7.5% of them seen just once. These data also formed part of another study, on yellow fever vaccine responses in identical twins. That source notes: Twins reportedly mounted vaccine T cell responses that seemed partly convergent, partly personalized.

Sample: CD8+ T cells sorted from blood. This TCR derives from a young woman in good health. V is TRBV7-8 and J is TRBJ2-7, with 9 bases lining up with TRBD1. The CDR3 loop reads CASSSGQGPRYGQYF. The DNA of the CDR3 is TGTGCCAGCAGCTCTGGACAGGGGCCCCGCTACGGGCAGTACTTC.